This T cell receptor (beta chain) was profiled in a study of OX40 agonist ivuxolimab in advanced cancers. TCRdb's table, derived via immunoSEQ multiplex PCR, lists solely in-frame clones and lacks some. The sample lists 75,000 or so clones, approximately 84% occurring once. The sequence derives from an adult with an advanced solid tumor such as melanoma, head and neck, liver or kidney cancer. The sequencing used CD4+ or CD8+ T cells sorted from blood, collected in a trial of the OX40 agonist ivuxolimab.

CDR3 protein: CASSSAGTGGIIYGYTF. DNA for the CDR3: TGTGCCAGCAGTTCCGCCGGGACAGGGGGCATTATCTATGGCTACACCTTC. J is TRBJ1-2 and V is TRBV7-9, with 12 bases aligning to TRBD1. The length of the CDR3 is 17 residues. Per the germline V gene, CDR1 is SEHNR and CDR2 is FQNEAQ (reference sequence). V lost 6 bases, J lost 4 bases, and 12 bases stayed unmatched. Based on the CDR3 plus reference TRBV7-9 and TRBJ1-2, the full variable domain is DTGVSQNPRHKITKRGQNVTFRCDPISEHNRLYWYRQTLGQGPEFLTYFQNEAQLEKSRLLSDRFSAERPKGSFSTLEIQRTEQGDSAMYLCASSSAGTGGIIYGYTFGSGTRLTVV.